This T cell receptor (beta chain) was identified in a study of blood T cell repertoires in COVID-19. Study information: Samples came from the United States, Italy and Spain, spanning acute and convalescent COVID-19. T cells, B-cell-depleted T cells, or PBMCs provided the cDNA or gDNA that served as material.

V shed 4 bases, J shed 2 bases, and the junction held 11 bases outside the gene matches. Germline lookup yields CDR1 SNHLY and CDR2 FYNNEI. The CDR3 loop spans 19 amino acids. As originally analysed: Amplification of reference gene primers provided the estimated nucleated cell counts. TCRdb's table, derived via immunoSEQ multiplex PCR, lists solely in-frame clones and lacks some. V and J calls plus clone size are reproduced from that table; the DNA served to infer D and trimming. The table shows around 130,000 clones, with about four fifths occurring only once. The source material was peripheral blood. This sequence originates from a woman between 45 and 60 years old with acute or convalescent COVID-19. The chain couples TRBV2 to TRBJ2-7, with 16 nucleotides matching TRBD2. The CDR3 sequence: CASSGGTGTSGGDPYEQYF. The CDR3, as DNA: TGTGCCAGCAGTGGGGGCACCGGGACTAGCGGGGGGGACCCCTACGAGCAGTACTTC. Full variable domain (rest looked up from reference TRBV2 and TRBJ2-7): EPEVTQTPSHQVTQMGQEVILRCVPISNHLYFYWYRQILGQKVEFLVSFYNNEISEKSEIFDDQFSVERPDGSNFTLKIRSTKLEDSAMYFCASSGGTGTSGGDPYEQYFGPGTRLTVT.